A selection of T cell receptor beta chains follows, all from one sample in a study of cytomegalovirus exposure and HLA in healthy donors. Assay: immunoSEQ multiplex PCR; the TCRdb copy retains only in-frame clones and omits some. In the table there are 60,000 to 65,000 clones, 71% of which are singletons. Sequencing used PBMCs. The receptor set was obtained from a man between 45 and 60 years old in good health and CMV-seropositive. CDR3s include the opening cysteine and the closing phenylalanine or tryptophan. The order of the fields is D gene, V gene, clone size, J gene, CDR3 DNA, CDR3 protein. D genes are given only for firm matches. Only some rows state a clone size, as once, few, many or a class for expanded clones.

d_call: TRBD2; v_call: TRBV29-1; clone_size: -; j_call: TRBJ2-1; cdr3_nt: TGCAGCGTTGAATTCACTAGCGGGAATTACAATGAGCAGTTCTTC; cdr3_aa: CSVEFTSGNYNEQFF
d_call: TRBD2; v_call: TRBV5-1; clone_size: -; j_call: TRBJ2-7; cdr3_nt: TGCGCCAGCAGCTTCGGTCAGGGAGGGACCGAGCAGTACTTC; cdr3_aa: CASSFGQGGTEQYF
d_call: -; v_call: TRBV9; clone_size: -; j_call: TRBJ1-2; cdr3_nt: TGTGCCAGCAGGACATGGTCTACTAACTATGGCTACACCTTC; cdr3_aa: CASRTWSTNYGYTF
d_call: TRBD1; v_call: TRBV12-5; clone_size: -; j_call: TRBJ1-1; cdr3_nt: TGTGCTAGTGGTTGGGACAGGGGGAACACTGAAGCTTTCTTT; cdr3_aa: CASGWDRGNTEAFF
d_call: TRBD1; v_call: TRBV6-5; clone_size: -; j_call: TRBJ1-2; cdr3_nt: TGTGCCAGCAGCCTGACCGGGACAGCGGTCTATGGCTACACCTTC; cdr3_aa: CASSLTGTAVYGYTF
d_call: -; v_call: TRBV10-2; clone_size: -; j_call: TRBJ2-6; cdr3_nt: TGCGCCAGCAGTGAGCCAGGGTCTGGAGAGACTGGGGCCAACGTCCTGACTTTC; cdr3_aa: CASSEPGSGETGANVLTF
d_call: TRBD1; v_call: TRBV11-2; clone_size: -; j_call: TRBJ1-2; cdr3_nt: TGTGCCAGCAGCTTAACAGGGGTCTATGGCTACACCTTC; cdr3_aa: CASSLTGVYGYTF
d_call: -; v_call: TRBV19; clone_size: -; j_call: TRBJ2-2; cdr3_nt: TGTGCCAGTAGAGGACAGCCCACCGGGGAGCTGTTTTTT; cdr3_aa: CASRGQPTGELFF
d_call: TRBD2; v_call: TRBV5-4; clone_size: -; j_call: TRBJ2-2; cdr3_nt: TGTGCCAGCAGCTCCGGGGGACTACAGAACACCGGGGAGCTGTTTTTT; cdr3_aa: CASSSGGLQNTGELFF
d_call: TRBD1; v_call: TRBV23-1; clone_size: -; j_call: TRBJ1-2; cdr3_nt: TGCGCCAGCAGTCTTGGCAGGGGGGATGGCTACACCTTC; cdr3_aa: CASSLGRGDGYTF
d_call: -; v_call: TRBV27; clone_size: -; j_call: TRBJ1-4; cdr3_nt: TGTGCCAGCAGTCCCATAAGGCCCAGGGGAAAGGAAAAACTGTTTTTT; cdr3_aa: CASSPIRPRGKEKLFF
d_call: TRBD1; v_call: TRBV28; clone_size: few; j_call: TRBJ1-5; cdr3_nt: TGTGCCACTCTGCGGAGGACAGGGGATTATCAGCCCCAGCATTTT; cdr3_aa: CATLRRTGDYQPQHF
d_call: TRBD2; v_call: TRBV11-2; clone_size: -; j_call: TRBJ2-2; cdr3_nt: TGTGCCAGCACCGCTAGCGGAACCACCGGGGAGCTGTTTTTT; cdr3_aa: CASTASGTTGELFF
d_call: TRBD1; v_call: TRBV27; clone_size: -; j_call: TRBJ1-2; cdr3_nt: TGTGCCAGCAGTTCCTGGACAGGGGGGAGCTACACCTTC; cdr3_aa: CASSSWTGGSYTF
d_call: -; v_call: TRBV7-8; clone_size: -; j_call: TRBJ1-1; cdr3_nt: TGTGCCAGCAGCTTAGTATCAGGGGCGAACACTGAAGCTTTCTTT; cdr3_aa: CASSLVSGANTEAFF
d_call: -; v_call: TRBV4-2; clone_size: few; j_call: TRBJ1-3; cdr3_nt: TGTGCCAGCAGCCAACGAGAGATCTCTGGAAACACCATATATTTT; cdr3_aa: CASSQREISGNTIYF
d_call: -; v_call: TRBV6-6; clone_size: -; j_call: TRBJ1-1; cdr3_nt: TGTGCCAGCAGCCCCCAGGGGAATGAAGCTTTCTTT; cdr3_aa: CASSPQGNEAFF
d_call: -; v_call: TRBV6-5; clone_size: once; j_call: TRBJ2-7; cdr3_nt: TGTGCCAGCAGCCAGCGACCCTACGAGCAGTACTTC; cdr3_aa: CASSQRPYEQYF
d_call: -; v_call: TRBV19; clone_size: -; j_call: TRBJ1-1; cdr3_nt: TGTGCCAGTAAATGGGGGGTGAACACTGAAGCTTTCTTT; cdr3_aa: CASKWGVNTEAFF
d_call: TRBD1; v_call: TRBV18; clone_size: once; j_call: TRBJ1-1; cdr3_nt: TGTGCCAGCTCACCCAAGGGACAGGGGGCAATCACTGAAGCTTTCTTT; cdr3_aa: CASSPKGQGAITEAFF
d_call: TRBD1; v_call: TRBV7-8; clone_size: -; j_call: TRBJ1-5; cdr3_nt: TGTGCCAGCAGCGAGGGACAGGGGATCAATCAGCCCCAGCATTTT; cdr3_aa: CASSEGQGINQPQHF
d_call: -; v_call: TRBV5-1; clone_size: -; j_call: TRBJ2-7; cdr3_nt: TGCGCCAGCAGGGAGGTCCCCATCACCTCCTACGAGCAGTACTTC; cdr3_aa: CASREVPITSYEQYF
d_call: -; v_call: TRBV7-9; clone_size: -; j_call: TRBJ1-2; cdr3_nt: TGTGCCAGCAGCTTAGCGCTCCAGGGAAGGAATGGCTACACCTTC; cdr3_aa: CASSLALQGRNGYTF
d_call: TRBD2; v_call: TRBV6-5; clone_size: -; j_call: TRBJ2-1; cdr3_nt: TGTGCCAGCAGTCATACTAGCGGGGGGGCTGGTGAGCAGTTCTTC; cdr3_aa: CASSHTSGGAGEQFF
d_call: TRBD2; v_call: TRBV9; clone_size: -; j_call: TRBJ2-7; cdr3_nt: TGTGCCAGCAGCGTAGAGTATAGCGGGACGCTCGGCGAGCAGTACTTC; cdr3_aa: CASSVEYSGTLGEQYF
d_call: -; v_call: TRBV7-5; clone_size: once; j_call: TRBJ2-1; cdr3_nt: TGTGCCAGAAGCCTAGAGGGACTAGCGGGGAACAATGAGCAGTTCTTC; cdr3_aa: CARSLEGLAGNNEQFF
d_call: TRBD1; v_call: TRBV2; clone_size: -; j_call: TRBJ1-1; cdr3_nt: TGTGCCAGCATTGCAGGGGGATGGGAGAACACTGAAGCTTTCTTT; cdr3_aa: CASIAGGWENTEAFF
d_call: TRBD1; v_call: TRBV7-8; clone_size: -; j_call: TRBJ1-1; cdr3_nt: TGTGCCAGCAGCTTCAGGGCGACAGGGGGCACTGAAGCTTTCTTT; cdr3_aa: CASSFRATGGTEAFF
d_call: -; v_call: TRBV5-1; clone_size: -; j_call: TRBJ2-2; cdr3_nt: TGCGCCAGCAGCTTGGAAGCCCACACCGGGGAGCTGTTTTTT; cdr3_aa: CASSLEAHTGELFF